Presented here are 5 T cell receptor beta chains from one specimen sequenced in a study of PD-1 blockade in classical Hodgkin lymphoma. Described time point: cycle 4 day 1 (C4D1), after 5 to 7 weeks of nivolumab. Relapses following autologous stem cell transplantation were seen in all patients, with brentuximab vedotin exposure varying. This table comes from immunoSEQ multiplex PCR, and its TCRdb copy is limited to in-frame clones, with some not included. This table has about 28,000 clones, just under 80% appearing once. The material sequenced was peripheral blood mononuclear cells (PBMCs), taken before the fourth cycle of nivolumab. The receptors here all came from a human donor with classical Hodgkin lymphoma.

Only one count was recorded for this clone. V usage is TRBV11-2 and J usage is TRBJ1-1; D is ambiguous. The germline V and J ends were trimmed by 6 bases and 0 bases, with 8 bases remaining between them. CDR3 length equals 13 residues. CDR1 and CDR2 from the germline V gene are SGHAT and FQNNGV. This CDR3 is CASSEAMNTEAFF. The CDR3 DNA reads TGTGCCAGCAGTGAGGCAATGAACACTGAAGCTTTCTTT.

This clone was counted only a few times. The V call is TRBV4-1, the J call TRBJ1-1, with 11 nucleotides matching TRBD1. This CDR3 is 16 amino acids long. The germline V gene has CDR1 MGHRA and CDR2 YSYEKL. V was pared by 4 bases and J by 5 bases, with 9 bases of the junction left unmatched. In nucleotides, the CDR3 is TGCGCCAGCAGCCTCGAAGCGGACAGGGGGCGAACTGAAGCTTTCTTT. Its protein product is CASSLEADRGRTEAFF.

The genes are TRBV28 and TRBJ1-5, with D perhaps matching TRBD1 (6 bases). The CDR3 spans 15 residues. Germline CDR1 and CDR2: MDHEN and SYDVKM. V shed 1 base and J shed 7 bases, with 14 bases lying between them. The CDR3 bases are TGTGCCAGCAGTTTATCCCGCAGGGGAGAGCAGCCCCAGCATTTT. This translates into CASSLSRRGEQPQHF.

The genes are TRBV15 and TRBJ2-7; 7 bases match TRBD2. CDR3 length equals 13 residues. Germline V gene data show CDR1 as LNHNV and CDR2 as YYDKDF (reference sequence). The ends lost 8 bases at V and 0 bases at J; junction bases unmatched: 4. The CDR3 DNA follows: TGTGCCACCGCTAGCGGACGCTCCTACGAGCAGTACTTC. Protein sequence: CATASGRSYEQYF. The full variable domain, with the rest looked up from reference TRBV15 and TRBJ2-7, is DAMVIQNPRYQVTQFGKPVTLSCSQTLNHNVMYWYQQKSSQAPKLLFHYYDKDFNNEADTPDNFQSRRPNTSFCFLDIRSPGLGDTAMYLCATASGRSYEQYFGPGTRLTVT.

This chain links TRBV6-1 with TRBJ1-5; possibly TRBD1 for D (5 bases). Germline-derived CDR1 and CDR2 are MNHNS and SASEGT. The CDR3 is made up of 15 amino acids. V gave up 7 bases and J gave up 1 base, with 14 bases separating them. The CDR3 DNA sequence: TGTGCCAGCACCCAGGGAACCGCCAGCAATCAGCCCCAGCATTTT. Its translation: CASTQGTASNQPQHF.